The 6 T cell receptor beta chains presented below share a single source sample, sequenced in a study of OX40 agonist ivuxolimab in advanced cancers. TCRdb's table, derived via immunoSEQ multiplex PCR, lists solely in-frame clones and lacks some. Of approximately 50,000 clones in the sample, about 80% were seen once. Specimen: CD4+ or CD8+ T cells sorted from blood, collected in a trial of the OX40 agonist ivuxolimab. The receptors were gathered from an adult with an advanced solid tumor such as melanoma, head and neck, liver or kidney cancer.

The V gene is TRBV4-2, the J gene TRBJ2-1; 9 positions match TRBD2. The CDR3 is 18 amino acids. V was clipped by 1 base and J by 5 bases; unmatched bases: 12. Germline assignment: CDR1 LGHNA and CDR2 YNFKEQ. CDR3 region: CASSQVGSSGTLHNEQFF. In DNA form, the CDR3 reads TGTGCCAGCAGCCAAGTAGGTTCTAGCGGGACCCTTCACAATGAGCAGTTCTTC.

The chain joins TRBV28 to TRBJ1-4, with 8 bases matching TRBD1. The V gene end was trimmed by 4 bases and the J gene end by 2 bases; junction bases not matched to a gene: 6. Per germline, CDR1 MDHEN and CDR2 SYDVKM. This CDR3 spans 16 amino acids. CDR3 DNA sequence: TGTGCCAGCAGTTGGACAGGGCTGGGGACTAATGAAAAACTGTTTTTT. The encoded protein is CASSWTGLGTNEKLFF.

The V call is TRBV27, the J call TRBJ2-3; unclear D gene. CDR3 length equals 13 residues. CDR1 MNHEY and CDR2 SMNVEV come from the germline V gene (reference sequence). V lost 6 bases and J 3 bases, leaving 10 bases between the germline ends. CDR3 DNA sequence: TGTGCCAGCAGCCCGGACGAGACAGATACGCAGTATTTT. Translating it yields CASSPDETDTQYF.

The CDR3 spells CANSGQSNTEAFF. The CDR3 nucleotides read TGTGCCAACTCGGGACAGTCGAACACTGAAGCTTTCTTT. The chain has TRBV18 and TRBJ1-1; 7 positions agree with TRBD1. There are 13 residues in the CDR3. With 10 bases clipped from V and 1 base from J, the junction kept 6 bases outside the gene matches. Looked up from germline, CDR1 is KGHSH and CDR2 is LQKENI.

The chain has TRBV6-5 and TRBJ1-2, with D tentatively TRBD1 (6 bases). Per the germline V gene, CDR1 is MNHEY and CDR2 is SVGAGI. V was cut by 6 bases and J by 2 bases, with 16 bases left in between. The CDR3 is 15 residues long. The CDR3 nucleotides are TGTGCCAGCAGAGTGACAGGATCCCCAAACTATGGCTACACCTTC. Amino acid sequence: CASRVTGSPNYGYTF.

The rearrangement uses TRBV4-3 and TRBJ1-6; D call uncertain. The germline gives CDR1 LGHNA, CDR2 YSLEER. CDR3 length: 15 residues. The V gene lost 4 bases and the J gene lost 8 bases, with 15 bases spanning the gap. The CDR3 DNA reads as TGCGCCAGCAGCCTCCGGGCCCTCGGGGATTCACCCCTCCACTTT. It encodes CASSLRALGDSPLHF.